One sample yielded the 17 T cell receptor beta chains listed below, sequenced in a study of neurological immune-mediated disorders. TCRdb itself ran the 5' RACE reads through MiXCR, one entry per CDR3 protein. This table has 45,000 to 55,000 distinct CDR3 sequences, 3% to 3.5% appearing once. The sequencing input was PBMCs. These TCRs come from a man aged 40-49 years with multiple sclerosis.

Ten or more counts support this clonotype. The chain carries TRBV2 and TRBJ1-1; the D is unclear. The V end lost 2 bases, the J end lost 8 bases, and 6 bases lay between the germline ends. CDR3 size: 11 residues. Germline V gene sequence: CDR1 SNHLY, CDR2 FYNNEI. The CDR3 coding sequence is TGTGCCAGCAGTGAAACTGAAGAAGCTTTCTTT. It is translated as CASSETEEAFF.

This clonotype turned up a few times. This could be a read error, since a much larger clone is one nucleotide away. The chain is built from TRBV6-5 and TRBJ2-3; D might be TRBD2 (5 bases). V lost 6 bases and J 1 base, leaving 8 bases between the germline ends. The CDR3 spans 13 residues. Germline loops: CDR1 MNHEY, CDR2 SVGAGI. The CDR3 loop is CASRREGTDTQYF. In DNA, the CDR3 is TGTGCCAGCAGGAGGGAAGGCACAGATACGCAGTATTTT.

This clonotype has at least ten counts. V usage is TRBV7-9 and J usage is TRBJ2-5; D remains unclear. Germline V CDR1 and CDR2: SEHNR, FQNEAQ (reference sequence). With 5 bases removed from V and 0 bases from J, the gap between germline ends came to 13 bases. The CDR3 runs to 15 residues. The chain's CDR3 is CASSRKLGNQETQYF. The CDR3 nucleotides read TGTGCCAGCAGCCGCAAATTAGGTAACCAAGAGACCCAGTACTTC.

By sample fraction, this clonotype is medium-sized (0.01 to 0.1%). The J gene is TRBJ2-7, the V gene TRBV20-1, with 7 bases identical to TRBD1. Per germline, CDR1 DFQATT and CDR2 SNEGSKA (reference sequence). Losses at the gene ends were 2 bases for V and 0 bases for J; bases not matched to a gene: 7. The CDR3 covers 15 residues. The CDR3 loop reads CSARNRDSYSYEQYF. The DNA for the CDR3 is TGCAGTGCTAGAAACCGGGACAGCTACTCCTACGAGCAGTACTTC.

This clonotype showed up many times. This sequence joins TRBV5-5 and TRBJ1-5; D not resolved. With 1 base removed from V and 0 bases from J, the gap between germline ends came to 14 bases. Germline CDR1 SGHKS, CDR2 YYEKEE (reference sequence). The CDR3 length is 17 residues. This CDR3 is CASSLSPTVNSNQPQHF. Written as DNA, the CDR3 is TGTGCCAGCAGCTTGTCCCCTACAGTTAATAGCAATCAGCCCCAGCATTTT. The full variable domain, completed using reference TRBV5-5 and TRBJ1-5, is DAGVTQSPTHLIKTRGQQVTLRCSPISGHKSVSWYQQVLGQGPQFIFQYYEKEERGRGNFPDRFSARQFPNYSSELNVNALLLGDSALYLCASSLSPTVNSNQPQHFGDGTRLSIL.

This clonotype was seen more than once but under ten times. This chain connects TRBV11-3 to TRBJ1-2; TRBD1 might be the D (6 bases). V was pared by 1 base and J by 4 bases, with 16 bases between. The CDR3 spans 16 residues. CDR1 and CDR2 (germline): SGHNT, YENEEA. The CDR3: CASSLGTKTGVYGYTF. In DNA, the CDR3 is TGTGCCAGCAGCTTAGGAACCAAGACAGGAGTCTATGGCTACACCTTC. The full variable domain, in which reference TRBV11-3 and TRBJ1-2 provide the parts outside the CDR3, is EAGVVQSPRYKIIEKKQPVAFWCNPISGHNTLYWYLQNLGQGPELLIRYENEEAVDDSQLPKDRFSAERLKGVDSTLKIQPAELGDSAVYLCASSLGTKTGVYGYTFGSGTRLTVV.

This clonotype came up many times. The chain recombines TRBV4-1 with TRBJ2-7; 8 bases fit TRBD1. CDR1 and CDR2 from the germline V gene are MGHRA and YSYEKL. The CDR3 loop spans 13 amino acids. Unmatched junction bases numbered 4, after V lost 4 bases and J lost 5 bases. CDR3 coding DNA: TGCGCCAGCAGCCGAGTGGACAGGGACGAGCAGTACTTC. Translated: CASSRVDRDEQYF.

V usage is TRBV18 and J usage is TRBJ2-3, with 13 bases fitting TRBD2. The trim removed 3 bases at V and 5 bases at J, leaving 5 bases unmatched. This CDR3 is built from 16 residues. Germline CDR1 and CDR2: KGHSH and LQKENI. The CDR3 is CASSPRTSGGLDTQYF. The CDR3 DNA follows: TGTGCCAGCTCACCTAGGACTAGCGGGGGATTAGATACGCAGTATTTT.

This clonotype has a count of ten or more. The chain combines TRBV20-1 with TRBJ1-2; possibly TRBD1 for D (6 bases). The germline gives CDR1 DFQATT, CDR2 SNEGSKA (reference sequence). V shed 5 bases and J shed 5 bases, with 12 bases lying between them. The CDR3 is 12 amino acids. The CDR3 loop reads CSAPQGTYGYTF. For the CDR3, the DNA is TGCAGTGCTCCCCAGGGGACTTATGGCTACACCTTC.

This clonotype was seen many times. This chain uses TRBV12-3 or TRBV12-4 with TRBJ2-7; possibly TRBD1 for D (6 bases). The CDR3 extends over 13 amino acids. Deletions cut 8 bases from V and 7 bases from J, with 18 bases between. The CDR3: CASLNSGEGEQYF. CDR3 sequence (DNA): TGTGCCAGCCTAAATTCAGGGGAAGGGGAGCAGTACTTC.

This clonotype was counted many times. This chain joins TRBV2 and TRBJ2-1; no reliable D call. The V end was cut by 8 bases, the J end by 0 bases, with 17 bases between. Germline values: CDR1 SNHLY, CDR2 FYNNEI. The CDR3 consists of 16 residues. The CDR3: CASDPTVASSYNEQFF. For the CDR3, the DNA is TGTGCCAGCGACCCCACAGTGGCTAGCTCCTACAATGAGCAGTTCTTC.

Details on this clonotype: One base away lies a much larger clone, so this may be a sequencing read error. This chain connects TRBV28 to TRBJ2-3; D is ambiguous. The ends were cut back, 3 bases at V and 4 bases at J, with 8 bases in the middle. This CDR3 contains 13 residues. Germline lookup yields CDR1 MDHEN and CDR2 SYDVKM. The CDR3 loop reads CASSFTGPDTQYF. The CDR3 DNA reads as TGTGCCAGCAGTTTCACCGGACCAGATACGCAGTATTTT.

There are many counts of this clonotype. This chain links TRBV12-3 or TRBV12-4 with TRBJ2-2, with unresolved D. V was trimmed by 5 bases and J by 6 bases, leaving 7 bases between them. This CDR3 region has 12 residues. For the CDR3, the DNA is TGTGCCAGCAGTGGTGGACCCGGGGAGCTGTTTTTT. It yields the protein CASSGGPGELFF.

This clonotype was observed many times. The CDR3 sequence: CSAPRGAAGYEQYF. The CDR3, as DNA: TGCAGTGCTCCCCGGGGGGCCGCGGGCTACGAGCAGTACTTC. The chain is built from TRBV20-1 and TRBJ2-7, with D possibly being TRBD2 (7 bases). CDR3 size: 14 residues. The germline V gene encodes CDR1 DFQATT and CDR2 SNEGSKA (reference sequence). V dropped 5 bases and J dropped 3 bases, with 17 bases sitting between them.

This clonotype was picked up many times. The V and J genes are TRBV11-2 and TRBJ2-3, with D uncertain. V lost 6 bases and J 2 bases, leaving 6 bases between the germline ends. The CDR3 runs 12 residues. Germline assignment: CDR1 SGHAT and CDR2 FQNNGV. The CDR3 DNA follows: TGTGCCAGCAGTAGATACACAGATACGCAGTATTTT. Its translation is CASSRYTDTQYF.

At least ten counts were recorded for this clonotype. This chain links TRBV5-1 with TRBJ2-2; no definite D call. This CDR3 contains 14 residues. V was shortened by 0 bases and J by 5 bases, with 8 bases between the two germline ends. The germline CDR1 and CDR2 sequences are SGHRS and YFSETQ. As DNA, the CDR3 is TGCGCCAGCAGCTTGGGTGAGATTACCGGGGAGCTGTTTTTT. This encodes CASSLGEITGELFF.

This clonotype was found many times. The V and J genes are TRBV29-1 and TRBJ2-5, with D possibly called TRBD1 or TRBD2 (7 bases each). The CDR3 spans 14 residues. Trimming left V 3 bases short and J 5 bases short, with 16 bases between. The germline CDR1 and CDR2 sequences are SQVTM and ANQGSEA. Here the CDR3 DNA reads TGCAGCGTTGATGAGGCAGGGGGAGGGGAGACCCAGTACTTC. The encoded protein is CSVDEAGGGETQYF.